Listed here are 19 T cell receptor beta chains from one sample, sequenced in a study of regulatory T cells in long-lasting Graves disease. To make TCR beta libraries, researchers used iRepertoire HTBI primers and Arm-PCR of CDR3 regions. TCRdb re-called the multiplex PCR reads with MiXCR, one entry per CDR3 protein. The sample lists about 420,000 distinct CDR3 sequences, roughly 15% occurring once. Time point of the sample: newly diagnosed GD, antithyroid drugs for less than 3 months. Scientists built the TCR library using RNA that was extracted from PBMCs. This same sample was also taken into another study, of T cells in Graves' hyperthyroidism and ophthalmopathy.

Specimen: peripheral blood mononuclear cells (PBMCs), collected at new diagnosis, from a patient treated with antithyroid drugs. The receptors stem from a woman between 18 and 29 years old with Graves disease.

The sample holds a few counts of this clonotype. CDR3 residues: CASSWSQQVGLNIQYF. CDR3 sequence (DNA): TGTGCCAGCAGCTGGTCCCAACAGGTTGGATTAAACATTCAGTACTTC. The rearrangement joins TRBV5-6 to TRBJ2-4; perhaps TRBD1 as D (5 bases). Trimming took 3 bases from V and 6 from J, leaving 19 bases between them. The CDR3 contains 16 residues. Germline V lookup: CDR1 SGHDT, CDR2 YYEEEE.

This clonotype has a count of ten or more. This chain links TRBV12-3 or TRBV12-4 with TRBJ2-5; D call uncertain. This CDR3 is 13 amino acids long. The ends were cut back, 3 bases at V and 5 bases at J, with 10 bases in the middle. The CDR3, as DNA: TGTGCCAGCAGTTTGTCAAATCGGGAGACCCAGTACTTC. This gives the protein CASSLSNRETQYF.

The V call is TRBV6-9, the J call TRBJ1-1; tentatively, D is TRBD1 (5 bases). The CDR3 length is 14 residues. The V gene lost 3 bases and the J gene lost 2 bases, with 10 bases spanning the gap. Germline lookup yields CDR1 MNHGY and CDR2 SVAAGI. The CDR3 spells CASSYSRTNTEAFF. The CDR3, as DNA: TGTGCCAGCAGTTACTCAAGGACAAACACTGAAGCTTTCTTT.

Comment on this clonotype: Since a far larger clone is one base different, this is likely a read error. The chain combines TRBV7-2 with TRBJ2-1; 7 bases agree with TRBD2. Losses at the gene ends were 5 bases for V and 9 bases for J; bases not matched to a gene: 13. The germline gives CDR1 SGHTA, CDR2 FQGNSA. This CDR3 contains 15 residues. The CDR3 protein is CASSPGLGSWAEQFF. The CDR3 region has the DNA TGTGCCAGCAGCCCAGGACTAGGTAGTTGGGCTGAGCAGTTCTTC.

This clonotype has more than one count but fewer than ten. This may stem from a read error, because a much larger clone lies one nucleotide away. The chain has TRBV5-1 and TRBJ2-7; 7 nucleotides align to TRBD2. The CDR3 length is 15 residues. Germline loops: CDR1 SGHRS, CDR2 YFSETQ. CDR3 region: CASSQALAVSYERYF. In DNA, the CDR3 is TGCGCCAGCAGCCAGGCGCTAGCGGTCTCCTACGAGCGGTACTTC.

The chain employs TRBV28 and TRBJ2-1, with 8 positions matching TRBD1. The DNA end is a closer match to TRBJ2-5, so the J assignment may be wrong. This CDR3 is 15 amino acids long. Germline values: CDR1 MDHEN, CDR2 SYDVKM. The CDR3 DNA reads as TGTGCCAGCGGTGCTGGACAGGGTCTCCAAGAGACCCAGTACTTC. Protein sequence: CASGAGQGLQETQYF.

V gene TRBV6-1 combines with J gene TRBJ2-4, with 10 bases lining up with TRBD2. CDR1 and CDR2 (germline): MNHNS, SASEGT. The V gene end was trimmed by 7 bases and the J gene end by 7 bases; junction bases not matched to a gene: 4. The CDR3 totals 13 residues. The CDR3 protein is CASNLAGENIQYF. The CDR3 DNA follows: TGTGCCAGCAACCTAGCGGGAGAGAACATTCAGTACTTC.

This clonotype was seen a handful of times. This rearrangement joins TRBV2 to TRBJ1-5; the D gene is possibly TRBD1 (5 bases). Trimming pared 2 bases from V and 4 bases from J, leaving 12 bases between. Per germline, CDR1 SNHLY and CDR2 FYNNEI. This CDR3 region has 15 residues. This CDR3 reads CASSEWGVGNQPQHF. For the CDR3, the DNA is TGTGCCAGCAGTGAATGGGGGGTAGGGAATCAGCCCCAGCATTTT.

This clonotype showed up just a few times. This chain connects TRBV6-2 or TRBV6-3 to TRBJ2-7; 7 bases align to TRBD2. Germline lookup yields CDR1 MNHEY and CDR2 SVGEGT. The CDR3 is made up of 11 amino acids. With V trimmed by 5 bases and J by 5 bases, 0 bases remained unmatched. CDR3: CASSRGDEQYF. CDR3 nucleotide sequence: TGTGCCAGCAGTCGGGGGGACGAGCAGTACTTC.

Details on this clonotype: A much larger clonotype is one base distant, so this may be a read error. The chain has TRBV28 and TRBJ1-5; D is possibly TRBD1 (6 bases). The CDR3 extends over 16 amino acids. Germline CDR1 MDHEN, CDR2 SYDVKM. Trimming took 10 bases from V and 2 from J, leaving 21 bases between them. In DNA form, the CDR3 reads TGTGCCATCTCGAGTTATAGGACAGATGGCAATCAGCCCCAGCATTTT. Protein product: CAISSYRTDGNQPQHF.

This clonotype occurred many times. V gene TRBV20-1 combines with J gene TRBJ2-1; no definite D call. V was trimmed by 2 bases and J by 5 bases, leaving 4 bases between them. CDR1 and CDR2 (germline): DFQATT, SNEGSKA (reference sequence). The CDR3 runs 11 residues. The CDR3 loop reads CSARRDNEQFF. In DNA, the CDR3 is TGCAGTGCTAGACGGGACAATGAGCAGTTCTTC.

V and J are TRBV9 and TRBJ2-7; D is unclear. CDR1 and CDR2 from the germline V gene are SGDLS and YYNGEE. The CDR3 consists of 13 residues. The ends were cut back, 1 base at V and 5 bases at J, with 10 bases in the middle. CDR3 sequence (DNA): TGTGCCAGCAGCGTATCTTTAGACCACGAGCAGTACTTC. The encoded protein is CASSVSLDHEQYF.

V is TRBV6-1 and J is TRBJ2-7, with a weak D call TRBD1 (5 bases). There are 13 residues in the CDR3. Trimming left V 6 bases short and J 3 bases short, with 12 bases between. From germline, CDR1 is MNHNS and CDR2 SASEGT. In nucleotides, the CDR3 is TGTGCCAGCAGGGCCAGGGCTTTCTACGAGCAGTACTTC. This codes for CASRARAFYEQYF.

To note about this clonotype: A much larger clone sits a single nucleotide away, making a read error possible. This chain uses TRBV3-1 with TRBJ2-5; D perhaps matches TRBD2 (5 bases). V dropped 4 bases and J dropped 5 bases, with 17 bases sitting between them. CDR1 is LGHDT, CDR2 YNNKEL, per germline (reference sequence). This CDR3 is 15 amino acids long. CDR3 sequence: CASSPEGPRRETQYF. The CDR3, as DNA: TGTGCCAGCAGCCCAGAGGGTCCCCGGCGGGAGACCCAGTACTTC.

In this sample, this clonotype turned up many times. This chain connects TRBV12-3 or TRBV12-4 to TRBJ2-2; 10 bases match TRBD1. V lost 5 bases to trimming and J lost 7 bases; unmatched junction nucleotides: 4. The CDR3 spans 14 residues. The CDR3 nucleotides read TGTGCCAGCAGTGGGACAGGGGTATTCGGGGAGCTGTTTTTT. Translated: CASSGTGVFGELFF.

The V gene is TRBV29-1, the J gene TRBJ2-7; the D is unclear. In germline, CDR1 is SQVTM, CDR2 ANQGSEA. There are 12 residues in the CDR3. The germline V and J ends were trimmed by 0 bases and 6 bases, with 9 bases remaining between them. The CDR3 loop reads CSVEEGIREQYF. CDR3 nucleotide sequence: TGCAGCGTTGAAGAAGGAATACGCGAGCAGTACTTC.

This clonotype appeared many times. The chain employs TRBV7-2 and TRBJ1-2; no clear D gene. Trimming took off 3 bases at V and 7 bases at J, with 12 bases between the two ends. The germline V gene has CDR1 SGHTA and CDR2 FQGNSA. The CDR3 loop spans 13 amino acids. Here the CDR3 DNA reads TGTGCCAGCAGCTTCGAAACAAACCTTGGCTACACCTTC. Translation: CASSFETNLGYTF.

The sample holds many counts of this clonotype. The V and J genes are TRBV5-1 and TRBJ2-1; no clear D. Germline CDR1 reads SGHRS; CDR2 reads YFSETQ. The CDR3 length is 16 residues. V lost 0 bases and J lost 3, with 13 bases in between. The CDR3 sequence is CASSLEVRLSYNEQFF. CDR3 DNA: TGCGCCAGCAGCTTGGAGGTCCGCCTTAGCTACAATGAGCAGTTCTTC.

The rearrangement uses TRBV7-9 and TRBJ1-4; D call uncertain. This CDR3 is 14 amino acids long. Germline V gene lookup returns CDR1 SEHNR and CDR2 FQNEAQ (reference sequence). Deletions cut 6 bases from V and 3 bases from J, with 11 bases between. CDR3 loop: CASSSASSNEKLFF. The DNA of the CDR3 is TGTGCCAGCAGTAGCGCTAGCTCTAATGAAAAACTGTTTTTT.